Included here is one T cell receptor beta chain sequence, with context. No antigen is known for it. The source of the sample is a study of OX40 agonist ivuxolimab in advanced cancers. Clones were sequenced by immunoSEQ multiplex PCR, and TCRdb holds only the in-frame ones, with some missing. The top ten clones hold 1.1% of a sample with around 140,000 clones, 90% of them seen once. Study-level results: Expanded clones belonging to CD8+ T cells outnumbered, on average, those of CD4+.

The specimen comprised CD4+ or CD8+ T cells sorted from blood, sampled in a trial of the OX40 agonist ivuxolimab. This receptor was taken from an adult with an advanced solid tumor such as melanoma, head and neck, liver or kidney cancer.

DNA of the CDR3: TGTGCCAGCAGTTTCAAAGGGATCAATGGCTACACCTTC. As protein: CASSFKGINGYTF. The chain has TRBV27 and TRBJ1-2; unclear D gene. Trimming took off 3 bases at V and 6 bases at J, with 11 bases between the two ends. The CDR3 is made up of 13 amino acids. Germline CDR1 MNHEY, CDR2 SMNVEV (reference sequence).